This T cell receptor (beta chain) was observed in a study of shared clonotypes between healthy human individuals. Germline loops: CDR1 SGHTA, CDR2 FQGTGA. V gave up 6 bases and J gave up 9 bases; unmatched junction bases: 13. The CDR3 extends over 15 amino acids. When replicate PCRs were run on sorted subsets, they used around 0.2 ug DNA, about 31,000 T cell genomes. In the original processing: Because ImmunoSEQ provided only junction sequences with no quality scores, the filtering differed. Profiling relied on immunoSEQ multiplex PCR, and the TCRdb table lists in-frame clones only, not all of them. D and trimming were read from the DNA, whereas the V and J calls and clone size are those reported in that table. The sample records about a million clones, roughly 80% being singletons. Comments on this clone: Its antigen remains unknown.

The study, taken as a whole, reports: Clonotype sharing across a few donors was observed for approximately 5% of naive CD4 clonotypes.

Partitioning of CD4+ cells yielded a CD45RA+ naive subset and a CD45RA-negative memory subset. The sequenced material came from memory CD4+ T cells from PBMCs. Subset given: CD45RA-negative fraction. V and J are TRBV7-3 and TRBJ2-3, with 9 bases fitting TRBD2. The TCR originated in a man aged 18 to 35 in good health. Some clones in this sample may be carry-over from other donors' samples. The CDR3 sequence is CASRSTSGTTGTQYF. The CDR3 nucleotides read TGTGCCAGCAGATCGACTAGCGGCACTACTGGGACGCAGTATTTT. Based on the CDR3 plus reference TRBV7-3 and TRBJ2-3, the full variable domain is GAGVSQTPSNKVTEKGKYVELRCDPISGHTALYWYRQSLGQGPEFLIYFQGTGAADDSGLPNDRFFAVRPEGSVSTLKIQRTERGDSAVYLCASRSTSGTTGTQYFGPGTRLTVL.